Each of the 10 T cell receptor beta chains below was sequenced from the same sample in a study of blood T cell repertoires in COVID-19. Assay: immunoSEQ multiplex PCR; the TCRdb copy retains only in-frame clones and omits some. The sample holds around 450,000 clones, around 90% seen once. Sequenced: PBMCs or T cells enriched from blood (not recorded which). The receptors were gathered from a woman between 18 and 29 years old who had recovered from COVID-19.

The chain links TRBV24-1 to TRBJ1-3; TRBD1 aligns across 9 bases. V lost 5 bases, J lost 4 bases, and 8 bases stayed unmatched. Germline-derived CDR1 and CDR2 are KGHDR and SFDVKD. This CDR3 has 16 residues. The CDR3 is CATSGAGQGYGNTIYF. Written as DNA, the CDR3 is TGTGCCACCAGTGGAGCGGGACAGGGCTACGGAAACACCATATATTTT.

This chain connects TRBV18 to TRBJ1-1; D not certain. CDR1 and CDR2 (germline): KGHSH, LQKENI. V lost 3 bases and J 4 bases, leaving 15 bases between the germline ends. The CDR3 has 15 residues. The CDR3 protein is CASSPAGGPGTEAFF. For the CDR3, the DNA is TGTGCCAGCTCACCGGCTGGAGGGCCGGGCACTGAAGCTTTCTTT.

The rearrangement uses TRBV27 and TRBJ1-6; 7 bases are a match to TRBD1. This CDR3 region has 16 residues. CDR1 MNHEY and CDR2 SMNVEV come from the germline V gene (reference sequence). The V and J ends lost 5 bases and 8 bases, in that order; junction bases with no gene match: 12. The CDR3 DNA reads as TGTGCCAGCAGTCGCCTCCGGACAGGTGTTGATTCACCCCTCCACTTT. Protein: CASSRLRTGVDSPLHF.

The genes are TRBV5-1 and TRBJ2-3; maybe TRBD2 (6 bases). Germline-derived CDR1 and CDR2 are SGHRS and YFSETQ. The V end lost 2 bases, the J end lost 4 bases, and 11 bases lay between the germline ends. The CDR3 spans 14 residues. The CDR3 nucleotides are TGCGCCAGCAGCTTCTGGACGGGGGCAGATACGCAGTATTTT. Translated, it gives CASSFWTGADTQYF.

The rearrangement links TRBV27 to TRBJ2-6, with 10 bases identical to TRBD1. The CDR3 is 18 residues long. The germline V gene encodes CDR1 MNHEY and CDR2 SMNVEV (reference sequence). Losses at the gene ends were 6 bases for V and 0 bases for J; bases not matched to a gene: 8. CDR3 sequence: CASSVLRTGGSGANVLTF. The DNA for the CDR3 is TGTGCCAGCAGCGTTCTCAGGACAGGGGGCTCTGGGGCCAACGTCCTGACTTTC.

J is TRBJ2-3 and V is TRBV27; D may be TRBD2 (5 bases). Trimming removed 10 bases at V and 0 bases at J, with 17 bases between. The CDR3 is made up of 15 amino acids. Germline lookup yields CDR1 MNHEY and CDR2 SMNVEV (reference sequence). The CDR3 loop is CATGEPGSSTDTQYF. In nucleotides, the CDR3 is TGTGCCACCGGGGAGCCAGGTTCTAGCACAGATACGCAGTATTTT.

This clone was found once. The V gene is TRBV28, the J gene TRBJ1-1, with no clear D. The V and J ends lost 8 bases and 3 bases respectively, with 25 bases between them. Germline V CDR1 and CDR2: MDHEN, SYDVKM. The CDR3 has 17 amino acids. Here the CDR3 reads CASDVVRLGSKDTEAFF. Here the CDR3 DNA reads TGTGCCAGCGATGTAGTGCGCCTAGGTTCGAAGGACACTGAAGCTTTCTTT. The variable domain in full, completed from reference TRBV28 and TRBJ1-1, reads DVKVTQSSRYLVKRTGEKVFLECVQDMDHENMFWYRQDPGLGLRLIYFSYDVKMKEKGDIPEGYSVSREKKERFSLILESASTNQTSMYLCASDVVRLGSKDTEAFFGQGTRLTVV.

In the case of this clone: Other nucleotide sequences in the sample specify the same CDR3. This sequence joins TRBV28 and TRBJ1-5; the D is unclear. Germline-derived CDR1 and CDR2 are MDHEN and SYDVKM. CDR3 length: 12 residues. The V and J ends lost 2 bases and 5 bases respectively, with 4 bases between them. The CDR3, as DNA: TGTGCCAGCAGTTTACCGGATCAGCCCCAGCATTTT. Its translation: CASSLPDQPQHF.

The rearrangement joins TRBV6-1 to TRBJ2-3; D unclear. This CDR3 contains 15 residues. Trimming stripped 3 bases from V and 0 bases from J, with 10 bases between. Germline V gene data show CDR1 as MNHNS and CDR2 as SASEGT. CDR3 coding DNA: TGTGCCAGCAGTGATCCGTCGACTAGCACAGATACGCAGTATTTT. This sequence encodes CASSDPSTSTDTQYF.

The chain links TRBV3-1 (or the pseudogene TRBV3-2) to TRBJ1-2, with TRBD1 matching over 11 bases. This CDR3 spans 16 amino acids. V lost 1 base to trimming and J lost 7 bases; unmatched junction nucleotides: 8. The germline CDR1 and CDR2 sequences are LGHDT and YNNKEL (reference sequence). The CDR3 region has the DNA TGTGCCAGCAGCCAAGCCTTAGGACAGGGGGCCCGTGGCTACACCTTC. The encoded protein is CASSQALGQGARGYTF.